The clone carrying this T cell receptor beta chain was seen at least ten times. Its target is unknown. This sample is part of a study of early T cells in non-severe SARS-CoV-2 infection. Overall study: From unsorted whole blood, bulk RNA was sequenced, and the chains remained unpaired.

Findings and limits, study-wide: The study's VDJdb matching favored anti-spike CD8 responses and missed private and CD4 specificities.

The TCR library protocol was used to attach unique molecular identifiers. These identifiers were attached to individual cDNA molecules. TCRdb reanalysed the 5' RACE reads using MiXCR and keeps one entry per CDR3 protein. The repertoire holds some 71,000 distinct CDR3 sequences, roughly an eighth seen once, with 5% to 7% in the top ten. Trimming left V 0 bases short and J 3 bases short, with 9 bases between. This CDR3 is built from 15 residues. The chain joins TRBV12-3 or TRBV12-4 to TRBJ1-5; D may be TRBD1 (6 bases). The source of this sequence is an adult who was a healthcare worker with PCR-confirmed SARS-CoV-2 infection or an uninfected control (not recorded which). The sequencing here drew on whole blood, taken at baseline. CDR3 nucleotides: TGTGCCAGCAGTTTAGCCAGGGGTATCAATCAGCCCCAGCATTTT. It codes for CASSLARGINQPQHF.